The 6 T cell receptor beta chains listed next were all sequenced from one sample in a study of cytomegalovirus exposure and HLA in healthy donors. PCR used 60 Vbeta primers and 13 Jbeta primers. Generated by immunoSEQ multiplex PCR, the TCRdb table keeps only in-frame clones and is missing some. The data show about 180,000 clones, approximately 84% seen once. The sample taken for sequencing was PBMCs. Receptors originate from a girl aged 10 to 17 in good health and CMV-seropositive.

This chain joins TRBV25-1 and TRBJ2-5, with TRBD1 identical over 7 bases. This CDR3 spans 14 amino acids. The germline V gene encodes CDR1 MGHDK and CDR2 SYGVNS. Trimming removed 4 bases from V and 1 base from J; junction bases left unmatched: 3. The CDR3 is CASSAYRGQETQYF. The CDR3 coding sequence is TGTGCCAGCAGTGCCTACAGGGGCCAAGAGACCCAGTACTTC.

The chain uses TRBV6-6 and TRBJ1-1, with 7 bases that match TRBD1. Germline CDR1 reads MNHNY; CDR2 reads SVGAGI (reference sequence). J gave up 1 base and V 5 bases, and 4 bases lay outside the gene matches. The CDR3 is 14 amino acids. DNA of the CDR3: TGTGCCAGCAGTGGGACAGTGCCGAACACTGAAGCTTTCTTT. Amino acid sequence: CASSGTVPNTEAFF.

This clone was recorded only once. This chain uses TRBV29-1 with TRBJ1-1; 11 bases align to TRBD1. There are 14 residues in the CDR3. Trimming at V came to 7 bases and at J to 4 bases, leaving 8 bases not matched to a gene. Germline loops: CDR1 SQVTM, CDR2 ANQGSEA. CDR3 DNA sequence: TGCAGCGCCAGGACAGGGGGCATTGCCACTGAAGCTTTCTTT. This sequence encodes CSARTGGIATEAFF.

The chain has TRBV6-6 and TRBJ1-1; weak D call: TRBD1 (5 bases). Trimming pared 2 bases from V and 4 bases from J, leaving 17 bases between. Germline CDR1 is MNHNY and CDR2 is SVGAGI (reference sequence). CDR3 size: 16 residues. CDR3 amino acids: CASSYAAGAGSTEAFF. Written as DNA, the CDR3 is TGTGCCAGCAGTTACGCGGCCGGGGCGGGGAGCACTGAAGCTTTCTTT.

As DNA, the CDR3 is TGTGCCAGTTCCCGACAGTCCAATCAGCCCCAGCATTTT. Residues: CASSRQSNQPQHF. This chain joins TRBV19 and TRBJ1-5, with D perhaps TRBD1 (5 bases). CDR1 and CDR2 from the germline V gene are LNHDA and SQIVND (reference sequence). The CDR3 runs 13 residues. Trimming cost V 8 bases and J 3 bases, with 11 bases left between them.

The chain joins TRBV6-6 to TRBJ2-6; TRBD2 might be the D (6 bases). V dropped 10 bases and J dropped 2 bases, with 15 bases sitting between them. Germline CDR1 MNHNY, CDR2 SVGAGI (reference sequence). This CDR3 is 15 amino acids long. The CDR3 coding sequence is TGTGCCACCTATAGCTCGGGGGCTGGGGCCAACGTCCTGACTTTC. Protein product: CATYSSGAGANVLTF.